This entry is about one T cell receptor beta chain. These data are taken from a study of shared T cell receptors in the human thymus. The repertoire was sequenced with immunoSEQ multiplex PCR; TCRdb's copy has only in-frame clones and lacks some. Among 650,000 to 950,000 clones listed, 70% to 90% were seen once. V lost 6 bases and J 5 bases, leaving 7 bases between the germline ends. The CDR3 contains 11 residues. CDR1 WSHSY and CDR2 SAAADI come from the germline V gene. These data were also filed under a second study, of human thymus T cells. According to that study: Corrective cardiac operations yielded the resected thymus tissue. Gene usage for V and J segments appeared biased in thymic and blood repertoires. Unrelated people showed highly overlapping thymic repertoires, related research reported.

The TCR comes from a girl under two years old with a congenital heart defect. Sequenced: thymocytes. The chain has TRBV10-2 and TRBJ1-1; D unresolved. CDR3 nucleotides: TGCGCCAGCAGGACGGGAACTGAAGCTTTCTTT. This codes for CASRTGTEAFF.